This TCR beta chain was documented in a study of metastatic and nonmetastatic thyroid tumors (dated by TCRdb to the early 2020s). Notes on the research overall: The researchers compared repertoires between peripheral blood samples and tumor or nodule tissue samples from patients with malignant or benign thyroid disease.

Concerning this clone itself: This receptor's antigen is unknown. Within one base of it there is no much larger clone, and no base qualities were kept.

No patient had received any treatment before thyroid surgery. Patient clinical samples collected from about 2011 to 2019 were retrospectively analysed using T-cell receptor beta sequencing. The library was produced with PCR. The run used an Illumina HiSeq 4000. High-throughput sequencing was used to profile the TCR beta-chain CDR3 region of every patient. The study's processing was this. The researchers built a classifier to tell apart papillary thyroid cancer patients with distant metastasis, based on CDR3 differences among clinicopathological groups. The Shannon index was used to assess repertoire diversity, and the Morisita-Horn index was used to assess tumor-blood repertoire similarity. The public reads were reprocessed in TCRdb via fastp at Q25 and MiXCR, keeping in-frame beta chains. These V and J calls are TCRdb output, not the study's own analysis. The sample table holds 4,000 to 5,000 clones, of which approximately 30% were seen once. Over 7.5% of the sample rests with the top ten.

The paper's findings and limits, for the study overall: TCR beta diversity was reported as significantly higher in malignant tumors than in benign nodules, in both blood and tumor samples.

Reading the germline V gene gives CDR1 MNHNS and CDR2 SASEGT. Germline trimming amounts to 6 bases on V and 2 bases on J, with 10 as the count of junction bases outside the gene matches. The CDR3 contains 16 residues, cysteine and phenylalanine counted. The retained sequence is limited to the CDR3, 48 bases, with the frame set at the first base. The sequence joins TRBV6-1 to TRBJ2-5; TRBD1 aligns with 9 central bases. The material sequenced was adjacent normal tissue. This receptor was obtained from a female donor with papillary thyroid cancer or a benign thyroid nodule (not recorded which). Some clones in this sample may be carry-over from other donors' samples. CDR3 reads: CASRQRTGTGQETQYF. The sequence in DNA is TGTGCCAGCAGGCAGAGGACCGGGACAGGGCAAGAGACCCAGTACTTC.